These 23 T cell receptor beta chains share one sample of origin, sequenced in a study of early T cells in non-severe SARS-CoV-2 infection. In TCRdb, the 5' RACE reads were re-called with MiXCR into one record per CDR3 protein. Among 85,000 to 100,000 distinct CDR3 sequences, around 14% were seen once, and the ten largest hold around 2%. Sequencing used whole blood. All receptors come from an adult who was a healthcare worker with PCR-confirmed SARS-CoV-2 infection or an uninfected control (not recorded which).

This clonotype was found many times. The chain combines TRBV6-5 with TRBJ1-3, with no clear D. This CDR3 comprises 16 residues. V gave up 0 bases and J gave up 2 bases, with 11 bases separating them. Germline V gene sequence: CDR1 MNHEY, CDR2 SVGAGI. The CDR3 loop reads CASSYSGPGAGNTIYF. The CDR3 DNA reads TGTGCCAGCAGTTACTCGGGCCCCGGGGCTGGAAACACCATATATTTT.

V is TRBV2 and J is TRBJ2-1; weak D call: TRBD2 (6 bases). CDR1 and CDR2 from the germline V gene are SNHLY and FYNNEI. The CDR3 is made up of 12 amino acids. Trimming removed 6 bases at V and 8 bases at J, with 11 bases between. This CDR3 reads CASRWGDHEQFF. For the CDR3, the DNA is TGTGCCAGCAGATGGGGGGACCATGAGCAGTTCTTC.

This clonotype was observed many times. For the CDR3, the DNA is TGCGCCAGCAGCTCGGGGACCGGGACAGGGGGCCTTCTCTCTGGAAACACCATATATTTT. It yields the protein CASSSGTGTGGLLSGNTIYF. The rearrangement uses TRBV5-1 and TRBJ1-3; 12 bases line up with TRBD1. The CDR3 sequence is 20 residues long. CDR1 and CDR2 (germline): SGHRS, YFSETQ. Losses at the gene ends were 3 bases for V and 0 bases for J; bases not matched to a gene: 13.

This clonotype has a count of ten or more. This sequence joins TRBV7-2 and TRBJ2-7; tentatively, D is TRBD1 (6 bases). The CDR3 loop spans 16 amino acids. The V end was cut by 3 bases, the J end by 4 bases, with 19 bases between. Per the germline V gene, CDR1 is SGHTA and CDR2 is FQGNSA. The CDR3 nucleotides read TGTGCCAGCAGCTTTCTACAGGGTTCTAAGAATTACGAGCAGTACTTC. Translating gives CASSFLQGSKNYEQYF.

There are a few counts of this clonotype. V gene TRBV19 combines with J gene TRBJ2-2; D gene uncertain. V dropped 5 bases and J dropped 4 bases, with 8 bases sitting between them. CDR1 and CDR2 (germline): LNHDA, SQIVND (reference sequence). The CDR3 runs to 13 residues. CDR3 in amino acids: CASSARLTGELFF. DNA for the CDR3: TGTGCCAGTAGTGCTAGACTCACCGGGGAGCTGTTTTTT. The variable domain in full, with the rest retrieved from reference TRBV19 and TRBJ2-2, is DGGITQSPKYLFRKEGQNVTLSCEQNLNHDAMYWYRQDPGQGLRLIYYSQIVNDFQKGDIAEGYSVSREKKESFPLTVTSAQKNPTAFYLCASSARLTGELFFGEGSRLTVL.

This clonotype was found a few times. The CDR3 region is CSVGNKNTEAFF. In DNA form, the CDR3 reads TGCAGCGTTGGGAACAAGAACACTGAAGCTTTCTTT. The V call is TRBV29-1, the J call TRBJ1-1; D remains ambiguous. This CDR3 spans 12 amino acids. The ends were cut back, 4 bases at V and 1 base at J, with 7 bases in the middle. Per the germline V gene, CDR1 is SQVTM and CDR2 is ANQGSEA.

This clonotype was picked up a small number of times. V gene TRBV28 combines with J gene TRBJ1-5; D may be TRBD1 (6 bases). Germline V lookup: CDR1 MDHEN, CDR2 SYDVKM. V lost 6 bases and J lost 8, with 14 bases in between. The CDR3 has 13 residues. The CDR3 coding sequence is TGTGCCAGCAGGGGTGGGGGCGCGAAGCCCCAGCATTTT. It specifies CASRGGGAKPQHF.

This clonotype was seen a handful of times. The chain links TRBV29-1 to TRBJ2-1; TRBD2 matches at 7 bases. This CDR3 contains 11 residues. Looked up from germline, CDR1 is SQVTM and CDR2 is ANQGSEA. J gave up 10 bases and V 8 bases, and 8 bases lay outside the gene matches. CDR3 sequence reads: CSSARGEEQFF. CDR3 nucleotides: TGCAGCTCTGCCCGGGGGGAAGAGCAGTTCTTC.

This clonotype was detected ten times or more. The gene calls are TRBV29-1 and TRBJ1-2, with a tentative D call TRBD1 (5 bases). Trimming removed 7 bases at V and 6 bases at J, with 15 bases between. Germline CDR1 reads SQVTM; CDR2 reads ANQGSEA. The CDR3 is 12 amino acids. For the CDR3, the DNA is TGCAGCGCCAGGGAGCAGGGCCATGGCTACACCTTC. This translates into CSAREQGHGYTF.

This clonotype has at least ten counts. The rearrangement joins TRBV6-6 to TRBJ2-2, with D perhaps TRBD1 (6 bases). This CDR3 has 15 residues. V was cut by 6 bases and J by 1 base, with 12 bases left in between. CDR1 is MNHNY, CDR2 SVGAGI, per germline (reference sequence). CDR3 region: CASSRTGLNTGELFF. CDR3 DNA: TGTGCCAGCAGCCGAACAGGGCTGAACACCGGGGAGCTGTTTTTT.

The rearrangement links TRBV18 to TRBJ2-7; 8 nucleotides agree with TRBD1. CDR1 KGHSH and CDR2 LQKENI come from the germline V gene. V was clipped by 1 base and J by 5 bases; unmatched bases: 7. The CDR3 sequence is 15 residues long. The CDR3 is CASSPRDRLKDEQYF. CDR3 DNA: TGTGCCAGCTCACCACGGGACAGGTTAAAGGACGAGCAGTACTTC.

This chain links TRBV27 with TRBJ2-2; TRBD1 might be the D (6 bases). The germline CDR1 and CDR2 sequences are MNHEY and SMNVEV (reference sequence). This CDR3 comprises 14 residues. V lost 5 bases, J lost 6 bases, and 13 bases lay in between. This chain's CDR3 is CASSQTGGAGELFF. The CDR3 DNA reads TGTGCCAGCAGTCAGACAGGTGGTGCCGGGGAGCTGTTTTTT.

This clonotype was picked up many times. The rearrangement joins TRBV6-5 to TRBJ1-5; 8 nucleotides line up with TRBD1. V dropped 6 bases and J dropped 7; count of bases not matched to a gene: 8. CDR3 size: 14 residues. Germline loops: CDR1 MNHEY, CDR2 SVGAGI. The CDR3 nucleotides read TGTGCCAGCAGCCCTGGACAGGGCGGCCAGCCCCAGCATTTT. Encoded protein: CASSPGQGGQPQHF.

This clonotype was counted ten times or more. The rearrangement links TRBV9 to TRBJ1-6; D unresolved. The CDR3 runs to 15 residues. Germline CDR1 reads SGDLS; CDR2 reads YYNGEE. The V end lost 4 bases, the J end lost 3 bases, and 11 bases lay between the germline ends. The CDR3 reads CASSPRWGYNSPLHF. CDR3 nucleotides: TGTGCCAGCAGCCCCCGGTGGGGCTATAATTCACCCCTCCACTTT.

CDR3 region: CASTLDRDYEQYF. CDR3 nucleotides: TGTGCCAGCACCCTCGACAGAGACTACGAGCAGTACTTC. This rearrangement joins TRBV28 to TRBJ2-7, with D tentatively TRBD1 (5 bases). With 7 bases removed from V and 3 bases from J, the gap between germline ends came to 13 bases. The CDR3 has 13 residues. Germline CDR1 and CDR2: MDHEN and SYDVKM.

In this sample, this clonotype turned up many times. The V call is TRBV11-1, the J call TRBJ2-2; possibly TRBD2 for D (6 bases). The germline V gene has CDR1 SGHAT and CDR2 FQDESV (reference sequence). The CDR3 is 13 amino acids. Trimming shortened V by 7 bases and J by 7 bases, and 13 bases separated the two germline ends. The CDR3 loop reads CASTPGGNGELFF. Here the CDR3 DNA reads TGTGCCAGCACCCCCGGGGGTAACGGGGAGCTGTTTTTT.

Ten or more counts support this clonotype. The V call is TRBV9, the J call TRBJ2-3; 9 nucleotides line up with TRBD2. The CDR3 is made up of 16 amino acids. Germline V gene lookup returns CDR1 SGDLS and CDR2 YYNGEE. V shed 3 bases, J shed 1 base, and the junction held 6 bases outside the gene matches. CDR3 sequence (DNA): TGTGCCAGCAGCGGAAGCGGGGGGACCCGCACAGATACGCAGTATTTT. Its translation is CASSGSGGTRTDTQYF.

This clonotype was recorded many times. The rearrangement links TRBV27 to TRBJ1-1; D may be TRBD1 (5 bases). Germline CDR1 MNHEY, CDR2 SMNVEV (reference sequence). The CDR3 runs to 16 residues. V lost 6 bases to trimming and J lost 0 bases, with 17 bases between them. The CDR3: CASRPGTHSMNTEAFF. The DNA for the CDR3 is TGTGCCAGCAGGCCGGGGACTCACAGCATGAACACTGAAGCTTTCTTT.

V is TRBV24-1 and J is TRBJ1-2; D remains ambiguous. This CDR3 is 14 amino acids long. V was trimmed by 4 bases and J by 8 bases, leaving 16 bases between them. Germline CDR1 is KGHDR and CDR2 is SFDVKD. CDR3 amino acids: CATSDPGRGKGYTF. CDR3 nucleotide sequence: TGTGCCACCAGTGACCCCGGACGCGGAAAGGGCTACACCTTC.

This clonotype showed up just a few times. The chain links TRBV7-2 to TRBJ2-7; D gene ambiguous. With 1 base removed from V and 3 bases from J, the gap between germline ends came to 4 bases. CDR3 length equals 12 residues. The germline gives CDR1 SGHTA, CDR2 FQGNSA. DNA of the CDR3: TGTGCCAGCAGCTTAGTCCGCTACGAGCAGTACTTC. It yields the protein CASSLVRYEQYF.

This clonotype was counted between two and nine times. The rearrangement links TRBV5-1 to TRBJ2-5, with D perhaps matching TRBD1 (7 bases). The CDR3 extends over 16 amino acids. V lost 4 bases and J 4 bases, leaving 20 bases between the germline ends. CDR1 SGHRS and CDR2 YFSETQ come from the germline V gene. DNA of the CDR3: TGCGCCAGCAGCATACTACCCGGGACAGCGGGAGAGACCCAGTACTTC. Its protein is CASSILPGTAGETQYF.

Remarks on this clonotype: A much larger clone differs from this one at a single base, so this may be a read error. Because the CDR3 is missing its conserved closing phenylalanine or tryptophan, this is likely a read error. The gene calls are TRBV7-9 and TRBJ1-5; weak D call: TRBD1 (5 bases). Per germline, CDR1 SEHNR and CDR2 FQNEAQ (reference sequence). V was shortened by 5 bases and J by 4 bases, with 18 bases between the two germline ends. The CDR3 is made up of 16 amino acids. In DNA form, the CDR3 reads TGTGCCAGCAGCCCCGGTACAGGCGACCTAAATCAGCCCCAGCATCTT. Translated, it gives CASSPGTGDLNQPQHL.

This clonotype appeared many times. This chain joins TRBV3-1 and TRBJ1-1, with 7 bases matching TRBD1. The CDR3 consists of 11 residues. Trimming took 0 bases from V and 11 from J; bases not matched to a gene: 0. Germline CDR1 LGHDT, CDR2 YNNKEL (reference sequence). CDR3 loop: CASSQDRGAFF. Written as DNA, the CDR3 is TGTGCCAGCAGCCAAGACAGGGGGGCTTTCTTT.